This T cell receptor beta chain originates from a study of neurological immune-mediated disorders. Broader study findings: Across subjects, no CDR3 amino acid sequence appeared in expanded clones of more than one subject, a finding that suggested private repertoires in all groups.

CDR1 and CDR2 (germline): SGHTA, FQGNSA. CDR3 length: 17 residues. The V and J ends lost 2 bases and 2 bases, in that order; junction bases with no gene match: 5. TCRdb passed the 5' RACE reads through MiXCR, listing each CDR3 protein once. The table records 65,000 to 70,000 distinct CDR3 sequences, roughly 3.9% of them present only once. Details on this clonotype: Its antigen remains unidentified.

The V and J genes are TRBV7-2 and TRBJ2-7; 14 bases map to TRBD2. The origin of this receptor is a man aged 30 to 45 with multiple sclerosis. The sequenced sample was PBMCs. CDR3 sequence reads: CASSLRTSGGRAYEQYF. The CDR3 nucleotides read TGTGCCAGCAGCTTAAGGACTAGCGGGGGGAGGGCCTACGAGCAGTACTTC.